This T cell receptor beta chain emerged from a study of beta chain features in type 1 diabetes (dated by TCRdb to between 2017 and 2018). Broadly, across the study: Mean age, gender distribution, total cell number and subset yield did not differ between patients and healthy donors. Across all samples, some 99 million sorted cells were examined, and cell number per subset correlated strongly with RNA yield. In the study, TCRB repertoires of sorted circulating CD4+ T cell subsets from recently diagnosed type 1 diabetes patients were compared with those of matched healthy donors. Regulatory and stem cell-like memory subsets were isolated from only 8 patients and roughly 8 healthy donors, whereas naive and central memory subsets came from all 28 donors. Study-wide findings and limitations: Fewer insertions and more nucleotide deletions at VDJ recombination sites were observed in patients with type 1 diabetes, implying thymic rearrangement abnormalities. Because the HLA sub-analyses included only small numbers of individuals, any influence of HLA type on TCRB rearrangement was left unresolved. PCR might favor shorter templates, but patient and control samples were amplified and corrected together, so any skew would affect both groups equally. Naive, central memory and regulatory TCRB repertoires appeared to be more alike among patients than among healthy donors. Sequencing cDNA rather than genomic DNA could over-represent highly expressing activated cells, although activation and CD3 levels did not differ between groups. In all four CD4+ subsets, TCRB CDR3 length was moderately but significantly shorter in type 1 diabetes patients.

A single peripheral blood draw of about 116 mL on average was collected from each donor into heparinised tubes. A BD FACSAria II was used to sort naive, central memory, regulatory and stem cell-like memory CD4+ T cells with a panel that included CD45RO, CCR7, CD25, CD127, CD95 and CD27. A purity above 98% was achieved for all sorted populations. PBMCs were separated immediately by Lymphoprep density gradient centrifugation and were stained directly, without being cultured. Samples were stained and sorted in pairs, with one healthy donor and one patient per experiment, so that batch effects were minimized. The entire amount of isolated RNA was reverse transcribed using the High Capacity cDNA Reverse Transcription Kit, so the sequenced TCRB transcripts were expressed ones. Deep immunoSEQ sequencing was performed on naive, central memory and regulatory T cell samples, with an average of roughly 3.3 million total reads per sample. After sorted cells were lysed in RLT buffer, RNA was extracted with DNase-treated RNeasy Micro or Mini kits, with the choice depending on cell number. Each cell subset was processed separately to prevent cross-contamination, with patient and healthy donor samples processed together. The immunoSEQ multiplex PCR was used to amplify TCRB sequences from cDNA, generating 87-bp fragments that spanned the CDR3 region. Amplicons were sequenced on the Illumina HiSeq platform. On the authors' methods: PCR bias was corrected computationally using synthetic template baselines, and reads within Hamming distance 2 were collapsed, with unmergeable singletons discarded. By aligning reads against IMGT, V, D and J genes, CDR3 length, and insertions or deletions at six rearrangement sites were assigned. Within each subset, clonotype counts were normalized to sorted cell number, after which true diversity and Gini coefficients were computed with the tcR R package. The overlap coefficient, calculated on TCRB nucleotide sequences, was used to measure repertoire sharing. Out-of-frame TCRB sequences from naive cells were analyzed as a proxy for the pre-selection repertoire. This is the immuneACCESS table as TCRdb keeps it, with only in-frame sequences that have V and J called. A part of the clones is gone; compared with another copy, unresolved V genes explain less than half, and the rest is unexplained. D and trimming were read from the DNA, whereas the V and J calls and clone size are those reported in that table. This sample gives about 400,000 clones in total; roughly an eighth of them show up just once. Around 0.01% of the sample is taken by the ten largest.

In the case of this clone: Its antigen has not been determined. No base qualities exist here, and no much larger clone lies one base off it.

The CDR1 and CDR2 encoded by the germline V gene are SGHRS and YFSETQ. The CDR3 numbers 16 residues from cysteine through phenylalanine. Of all the DNA, just the CDR3 is kept, 48 bases in frame from base 1. V is cut back by 6 bases and J by 5 bases, with 10 bases in the junction unmatched. Sequencing used naive CD4+ T cells from blood. According to the study, the label for this sample's cell subset or site signals: true naive CD4+ T cells. The V and J genes are TRBV5-1 and TRBJ2-3; 12 middle bases align to TRBD1. This sequence originates from a woman in her late teens or twenties with type 1 diabetes. The CDR3: CASTIDGTGGGDTQYF. Read as DNA, the sequence is TGCGCCAGCACGATTGATGGGACAGGGGGCGGAGATACGCAGTATTTT.